Below, 25 T cell receptor beta chains from the same sample are listed, as sequenced in a study of blood T cell repertoires in COVID-19. Only in-frame clones appear in the TCRdb table, and some are missing; sequencing was by immunoSEQ multiplex PCR. The sample includes approximately 280,000 clones, more than 85% of them seen just once. The sample taken for sequencing was peripheral blood. The source of these receptors is a man aged 35 to 55 with acute or convalescent COVID-19.

The V and J genes are TRBV11-3 and TRBJ2-7; D is unresolved. This CDR3 has 13 amino acids. Germline CDR1 reads SGHNT; CDR2 reads YENEEA. V was trimmed by 0 bases and J by 6 bases, leaving 9 bases between them. As DNA, the CDR3 is TGTGCCAGCAGCTTAGAACAGTCCAGCGAGCAGTACTTC. Protein product: CASSLEQSSEQYF.

The rearrangement joins TRBV10-1 to TRBJ2-3; a weak D match, TRBD1 (6 bases). Trimming removed 4 bases at V and 4 bases at J, with 12 bases between. From germline, CDR1 is WNHNN and CDR2 SYGVQD (reference sequence). The CDR3 has 14 amino acids. In DNA form, the CDR3 reads TGCGCCAGCAGTGTGGGGGCCAGGGCAGATACGCAGTATTTT. Its protein is CASSVGARADTQYF.

This chain uses TRBV4-1 with TRBJ2-2, with 8 nucleotides matching TRBD1. The CDR3 is 16 amino acids. CDR1 is MGHRA, CDR2 YSYEKL, per germline. V lost 1 base to trimming and J lost 6 bases; unmatched junction nucleotides: 7. The CDR3 protein is CASSQVDRGRAGELFF. As DNA, the CDR3 is TGCGCCAGCAGCCAAGTAGACAGGGGAAGGGCCGGGGAGCTGTTTTTT.

The gene calls are TRBV19 and TRBJ2-1, with TRBD1 identical over 8 bases. Germline V gene data show CDR1 as LNHDA and CDR2 as SQIVND (reference sequence). The CDR3 is 14 amino acids. Unmatched junction bases numbered 10, after V lost 6 bases and J lost 9 bases. The CDR3 here is CASSSWTGQLEQFF. CDR3 coding DNA: TGTGCCAGTAGCTCTTGGACAGGGCAGCTTGAGCAGTTCTTC.

The rearrangement uses TRBV5-4 and TRBJ1-2; D gene uncertain. This CDR3 has 13 amino acids. Germline-derived CDR1 and CDR2 are SGHNT and YYREEE (reference sequence). Trimming shortened V by 4 bases and J by 5 bases, and 12 bases separated the two germline ends. The CDR3 reads CASSVRGLYGYTF. The DNA of the CDR3 is TGTGCCAGCAGCGTTCGCGGGTTGTATGGCTACACCTTC.

This chain uses TRBV19 with TRBJ1-2, with 9 bases matching TRBD1. Looked up from germline, CDR1 is LNHDA and CDR2 is SQIVND (reference sequence). The trim removed 5 bases at V and 6 bases at J, leaving 4 bases unmatched. This CDR3 region has 13 residues. CDR3 sequence: CASSPGQGNGYTF. The CDR3 DNA reads TGTGCCAGTAGTCCGGGACAGGGCAATGGCTACACCTTC.

This clone was seen a handful of times. V usage is TRBV7-9 and J usage is TRBJ2-7; 8 nucleotides match TRBD2. Germline trimming cut 7 bases from V and 0 bases from J; bases unmatched to any gene: 8. Per the germline V gene, CDR1 is SEHNR and CDR2 is FQNEAQ (reference sequence). The CDR3 runs to 15 residues. The CDR3 here is CASNSLSGGSYEQYF. Written as DNA, the CDR3 is TGTGCCAGCAATTCCCTCAGCGGGGGCTCCTACGAGCAGTACTTC. Combining the CDR3 with reference TRBV7-9 and TRBJ2-7 gives the whole variable domain DTGVSQNPRHKITKRGQNVTFRCDPISEHNRLYWYRQTLGQGPEFLTYFQNEAQLEKSRLLSDRFSAERPKGSFSTLEIQRTEQGDSAMYLCASNSLSGGSYEQYFGPGTRLTVT.

In its sample, this clone was seen once. The chain is built from TRBV19 and TRBJ2-5; TRBD2 matches at 7 bases. Trimming removed 7 bases from V and 5 bases from J; junction bases left unmatched: 16. Germline CDR1 is LNHDA and CDR2 is SQIVND (reference sequence). CDR3 size: 16 residues. The CDR3 spells CASTPTPGTTTETQYF. The CDR3 DNA follows: TGTGCCAGTACCCCTACTCCCGGGACTACCACGGAGACCCAGTACTTC.

As DNA, the CDR3 is TGTGCCAGCAGCTTGACAGGGGGCACCGGGGAGCTGTTTTTT. Encoded protein: CASSLTGGTGELFF. The rearrangement links TRBV5-6 to TRBJ2-2; 8 bases agree with TRBD1. The CDR3 sequence is 14 residues long. Germline assignment: CDR1 SGHDT and CDR2 YYEEEE. Unmatched junction bases numbered 0, after V lost 1 base and J lost 4 bases.

V is TRBV12-5 and J is TRBJ1-2; TRBD1 is a possible D gene (5 bases). The germline gives CDR1 LGHNT, CDR2 FRNRAP. V shed 9 bases and J shed 5 bases, with 19 bases lying between them. The CDR3 totals 14 residues. CDR3 protein: CASPWGVGFYGYTF. CDR3 in DNA: TGTGCTAGCCCCTGGGGGGTGGGATTTTATGGCTACACCTTC.

CDR3 in DNA: TGCAGCGTCGGTGGACAGGGGGCGCCTTCTAACTATGGCTACACCTTC. Translation: CSVGGQGAPSNYGYTF. The genes are TRBV29-1 and TRBJ1-2, with 11 bases matching TRBD1. From germline, CDR1 is SQVTM and CDR2 ANQGSEA. Germline trimming cut 6 bases from V and 0 bases from J; bases unmatched to any gene: 9. The CDR3 is made up of 16 amino acids.

The chain employs TRBV5-1 and TRBJ1-2, with TRBD1 matching 9 bases. Germline CDR1 is SGHRS and CDR2 is YFSETQ. This CDR3 has 14 residues. The ends lost 0 bases at V and 8 bases at J; junction bases unmatched: 5. CDR3 DNA: TGCGCCAGCAGCTTGGACAGGGGGCAACTCGGCTACACCTTC. This sequence encodes CASSLDRGQLGYTF.

The chain has TRBV2 and TRBJ2-7, with TRBD1 matching over 8 bases. CDR1 is SNHLY, CDR2 FYNNEI, per germline. There are 13 residues in the CDR3. Trimming took 4 bases from V and 6 from J; bases not matched to a gene: 5. CDR3 region: CASSAVTGGEQYF. The CDR3 bases are TGTGCCAGCAGTGCTGTAACAGGGGGCGAGCAGTACTTC. The full variable domain, its missing parts supplied by reference TRBV2 and TRBJ2-7, is EPEVTQTPSHQVTQMGQEVILRCVPISNHLYFYWYRQILGQKVEFLVSFYNNEISEKSEIFDDQFSVERPDGSNFTLKIRSTKLEDSAMYFCASSAVTGGEQYFGPGTRLTVT.

This clone appeared a single time. The chain is built from TRBV7-2 and TRBJ1-1, with a weak D call TRBD1 (5 bases). Trimming cost V 5 bases and J 4 bases, with 14 bases left between them. CDR3 length: 14 amino acids. The germline CDR1 and CDR2 sequences are SGHTA and FQGNSA. The CDR3 protein is CASSPRRGGTEAFF. In nucleotides, the CDR3 is TGTGCCAGCAGCCCTAGGAGGGGAGGCACTGAAGCTTTCTTT.

The CDR3: CASSVAPVHSSYNEQFF. DNA of the CDR3: TGTGCCAGCAGCGTAGCTCCCGTCCATAGCTCCTACAATGAGCAGTTCTTC. V gene TRBV9 combines with J gene TRBJ2-1, with D hard to call. V lost 0 bases, J lost 0 bases, and 13 bases lay in between. Per germline, CDR1 SGDLS and CDR2 YYNGEE. The CDR3 is 17 amino acids.

The chain uses TRBV20-1 and TRBJ1-2, with D hard to call. Germline values: CDR1 DFQATT, CDR2 SNEGSKA (reference sequence). The CDR3 is 11 residues long. V lost 3 bases to trimming and J lost 7 bases, with 9 bases between them. CDR3 DNA: TGCAGTGCTAGTTTTCCAGGTGGCTACACCTTC. Protein product: CSASFPGGYTF.

The chain employs TRBV5-5 and TRBJ1-2, with a tentative D call TRBD1 (5 bases). The CDR3 sequence is 17 residues long. Germline CDR1 and CDR2: SGHKS and YYEKEE (reference sequence). V was clipped by 0 bases and J by 7 bases, with 22 bases between them. This CDR3 is CASSLEGFGGRLGGYTF. As DNA, the CDR3 is TGTGCCAGCAGCTTGGAAGGCTTCGGGGGAAGGCTTGGTGGCTACACCTTC.

A remark on this clone: Other nucleotide sequences from this sample produce the same CDR3. V usage is TRBV2 and J usage is TRBJ1-6, with TRBD1 identical over 10 bases. Trimming removed 6 bases from V and 6 bases from J; junction bases left unmatched: 2. Germline CDR1 is SNHLY and CDR2 is FYNNEI. CDR3 length: 14 residues. CDR3 region: CASRGDRGNSPLHF. The DNA for the CDR3 is TGTGCCAGCAGGGGGGACAGGGGTAATTCACCCCTCCACTTT. Full variable domain (remainder filled in from reference TRBV2 and TRBJ1-6): EPEVTQTPSHQVTQMGQEVILRCVPISNHLYFYWYRQILGQKVEFLVSFYNNEISEKSEIFDDQFSVERPDGSNFTLKIRSTKLEDSAMYFCASRGDRGNSPLHFGNGTRLTVT.

This CDR3 is CASTRAAYNSPLHF. The CDR3 DNA reads as TGTGCCAGCACGAGGGCGGCATATAATTCACCCCTCCACTTT. V usage is TRBV6-5 and J usage is TRBJ1-6; D call uncertain. Trimming pared 7 bases from V and 4 bases from J, leaving 11 bases between. Germline values: CDR1 MNHEY, CDR2 SVGAGI. The CDR3 covers 14 residues.

The chain joins TRBV2 to TRBJ1-1, with D possibly being TRBD1 (5 bases). The CDR3 has 14 amino acids. Trimming cost V 5 bases and J 1 base, with 11 bases left between them. The germline gives CDR1 SNHLY, CDR2 FYNNEI. The CDR3 DNA sequence: TGTGCCAGCAGTCCTTCAACAGGGAACACTGAAGCTTTCTTT. Protein sequence: CASSPSTGNTEAFF.

The V gene is TRBV29-1, the J gene TRBJ2-1; D is unresolved. Trimming removed 4 bases from V and 5 bases from J, with 6 bases in between. CDR3 length: 11 residues. Germline assignment: CDR1 SQVTM and CDR2 ANQGSEA. CDR3 region: CSVGQNNEQFF. CDR3 coding DNA: TGCAGCGTTGGACAAAACAATGAGCAGTTCTTC.

The chain carries TRBV29-1 and TRBJ1-1; D call uncertain. Germline-derived CDR1 and CDR2 are SQVTM and ANQGSEA. The V end was cut by 5 bases, the J end by 6 bases, with 13 bases between. The CDR3 extends over 12 amino acids. The CDR3 spells CSVSIELPEAFF. In nucleotides, the CDR3 is TGCAGCGTTAGTATAGAGCTACCTGAAGCTTTCTTT.

V usage is TRBV5-1 and J usage is TRBJ2-7, with D possibly TRBD1 on 6 matching bases. Germline V CDR1 and CDR2: SGHRS, YFSETQ. The CDR3 is 14 amino acids. V lost 4 bases, J lost 0 bases, and 11 bases lay in between. The CDR3 DNA sequence: TGCGCCAGCAGCACGGACAGCCTCTCCTACGAGCAGTACTTC. The encoded protein is CASSTDSLSYEQYF.

The V gene is TRBV4-1, the J gene TRBJ2-7; 7 bases are a match to TRBD1. V lost 2 bases and J lost 7; bases outside the gene matches: 8. Per germline, CDR1 MGHRA and CDR2 YSYEKL. The CDR3 has 14 amino acids. The CDR3 DNA reads TGCGCCAGCAGCCAATTGGCAGGGGGATTAGAGCAGTACTTC. The encoded protein is CASSQLAGGLEQYF.

The V and J genes are TRBV6-2 or TRBV6-3 and TRBJ2-2; unclear D gene. V dropped 2 bases and J dropped 4 bases, with 14 bases sitting between them. Germline CDR1 and CDR2: MNHEY and SVGEGT. CDR3 length equals 16 residues. Here the CDR3 DNA reads TGTGCCAGCAGTTACCTATTTGCAGGAATCACCGGGGAGCTGTTTTTT. Translating gives CASSYLFAGITGELFF.